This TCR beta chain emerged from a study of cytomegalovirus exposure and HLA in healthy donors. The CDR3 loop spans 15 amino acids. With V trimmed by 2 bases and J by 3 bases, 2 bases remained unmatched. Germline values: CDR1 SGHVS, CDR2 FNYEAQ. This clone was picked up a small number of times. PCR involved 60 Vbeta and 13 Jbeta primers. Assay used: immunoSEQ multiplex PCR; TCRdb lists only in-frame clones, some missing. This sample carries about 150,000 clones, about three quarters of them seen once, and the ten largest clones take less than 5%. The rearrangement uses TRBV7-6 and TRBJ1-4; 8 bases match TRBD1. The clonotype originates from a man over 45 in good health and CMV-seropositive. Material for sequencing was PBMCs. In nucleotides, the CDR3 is TGTGCCAGCAGCTTAAACAGGGGGGCTAATGAAAAACTGTTTTTT. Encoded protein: CASSLNRGANEKLFF. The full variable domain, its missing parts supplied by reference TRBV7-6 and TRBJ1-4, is GAGVSQSPRYKVTKRGQDVALRCDPISGHVSLYWYRQALGQGPEFLTYFNYEAQQDKSGLPNDRFSAERPEGSISTLTIQRTEQRDSAMYRCASSLNRGANEKLFFGSGTQLSVL.